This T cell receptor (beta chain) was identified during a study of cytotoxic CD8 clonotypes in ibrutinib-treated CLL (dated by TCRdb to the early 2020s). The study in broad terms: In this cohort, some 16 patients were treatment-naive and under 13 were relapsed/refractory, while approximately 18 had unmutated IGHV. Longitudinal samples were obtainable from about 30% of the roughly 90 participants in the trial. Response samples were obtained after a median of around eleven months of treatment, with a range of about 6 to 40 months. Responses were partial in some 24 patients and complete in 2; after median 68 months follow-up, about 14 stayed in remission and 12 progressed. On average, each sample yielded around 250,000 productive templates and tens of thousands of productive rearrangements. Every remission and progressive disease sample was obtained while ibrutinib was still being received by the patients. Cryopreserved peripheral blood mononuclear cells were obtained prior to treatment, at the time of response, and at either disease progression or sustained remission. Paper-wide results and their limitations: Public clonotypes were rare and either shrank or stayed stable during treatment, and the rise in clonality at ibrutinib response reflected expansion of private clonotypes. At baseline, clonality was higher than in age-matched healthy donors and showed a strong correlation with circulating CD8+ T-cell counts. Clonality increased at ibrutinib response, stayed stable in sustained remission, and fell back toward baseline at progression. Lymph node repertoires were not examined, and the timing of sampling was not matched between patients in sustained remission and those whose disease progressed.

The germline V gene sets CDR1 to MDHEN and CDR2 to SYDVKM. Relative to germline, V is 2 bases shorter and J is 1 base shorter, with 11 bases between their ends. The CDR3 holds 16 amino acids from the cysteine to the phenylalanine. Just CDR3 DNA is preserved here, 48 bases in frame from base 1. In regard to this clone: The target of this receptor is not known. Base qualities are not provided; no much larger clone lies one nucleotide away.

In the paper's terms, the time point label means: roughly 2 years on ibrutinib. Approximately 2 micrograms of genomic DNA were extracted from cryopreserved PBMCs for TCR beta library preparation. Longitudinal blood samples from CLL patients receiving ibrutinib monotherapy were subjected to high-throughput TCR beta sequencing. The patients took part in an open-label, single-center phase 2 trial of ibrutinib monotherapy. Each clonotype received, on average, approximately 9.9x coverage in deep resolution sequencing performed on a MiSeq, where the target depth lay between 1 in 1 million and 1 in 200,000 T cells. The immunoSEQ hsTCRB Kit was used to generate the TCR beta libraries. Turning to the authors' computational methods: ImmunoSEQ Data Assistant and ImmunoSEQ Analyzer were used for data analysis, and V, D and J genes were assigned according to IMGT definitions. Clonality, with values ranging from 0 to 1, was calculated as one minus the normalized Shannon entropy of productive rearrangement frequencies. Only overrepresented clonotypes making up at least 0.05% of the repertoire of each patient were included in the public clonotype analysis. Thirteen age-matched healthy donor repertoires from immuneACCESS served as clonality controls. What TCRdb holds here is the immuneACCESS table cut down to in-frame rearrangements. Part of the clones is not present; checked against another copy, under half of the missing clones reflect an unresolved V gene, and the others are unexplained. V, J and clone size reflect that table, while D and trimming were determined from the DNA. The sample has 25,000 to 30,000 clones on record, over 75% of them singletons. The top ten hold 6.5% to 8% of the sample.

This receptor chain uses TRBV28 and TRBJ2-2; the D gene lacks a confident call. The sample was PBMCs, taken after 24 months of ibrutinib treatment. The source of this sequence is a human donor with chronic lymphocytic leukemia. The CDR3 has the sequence CASSLTGLRNTGELFF. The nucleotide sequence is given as TGTGCCAGCAGTTTAACCGGGTTAAGGAACACCGGGGAGCTGTTTTTT.